What follows are 29 T cell receptor beta chains derived from one specimen sequenced in a study of cytomegalovirus exposure and HLA in healthy donors. Primers for the PCR totalled 60 Vbeta and 13 Jbeta. The table came from immunoSEQ multiplex PCR; TCRdb's copy has only in-frame clones and leaves some out. This table has 160,000 or so clones, roughly 79% appearing once. Sequencing was carried out using PBMCs. The source of these receptors is a man between 35 and 55 years old in good health and CMV-seronegative.

The genes are TRBV5-1 and TRBJ1-5, with D unclear. The germline V and J ends were trimmed by 4 bases and 0 bases, with 5 bases remaining between them. CDR1 is SGHRS and CDR2 is YFSETQ in the germline V gene. There are 13 residues in the CDR3. CDR3 loop: CASSRDSNQPQHF. The CDR3 bases are TGCGCCAGCAGCCGGGATAGCAATCAGCCCCAGCATTTT.

As regards this clone: Sequence at one end of the junction differs from germline and may be a read error. The chain recombines TRBV7-9 with TRBJ1-6; maybe TRBD1 (5 bases). The CDR3 extends over 16 amino acids. Germline CDR1 is SEHNR and CDR2 is FQNEAQ (reference sequence). As DNA, the CDR3 is TGTTCCAGCAGCTTAGAGGGGAAGGGTAGAGATTCACCCCTCCACTTT. This encodes CSSSLEGKGRDSPLHF. Full variable domain (outside the CDR3, taken from reference TRBV7-9 and TRBJ1-6): DTGVSQNPRHKITKRGQNVTFRCDPISEHNRLYWYRQTLGQGPEFLTYFQNEAQLEKSRLLSDRFSAERPKGSFSTLEIQRTEQGDSAMYLCSSSLEGKGRDSPLHFGNGTRLTVT.

This rearrangement joins TRBV29-1 to TRBJ2-3; TRBD1 matches 7 bases. Germline V gene lookup returns CDR1 SQVTM and CDR2 ANQGSEA. The CDR3 spans 14 residues. The trim removed 7 bases at V and 0 bases at J, leaving 7 bases unmatched. CDR3 loop: CSGMGQTSTDTQYF. The DNA of the CDR3 is TGCAGCGGGATGGGACAGACTAGCACAGATACGCAGTATTTT.

This clone came up a few times. V usage is TRBV6-5 and J usage is TRBJ1-2; possibly TRBD1 for D (5 bases). V shed 6 bases and J shed 6 bases, with 11 bases lying between them. The CDR3 runs to 12 residues. Germline loops: CDR1 MNHEY, CDR2 SVGAGI. The CDR3 coding sequence is TGTGCCAGCAGGGACCTAGGGGATGGCTACACCTTC. This codes for CASRDLGDGYTF.

This clone came up a few times. J is TRBJ2-3 and V is TRBV7-9; 7 bases match TRBD2. Germline loops: CDR1 SEHNR, CDR2 FQNEAQ (reference sequence). Unmatched junction bases numbered 8, after V lost 4 bases and J lost 4 bases. CDR3 size: 15 residues. For the CDR3, the DNA is TGTGCCAGCAGCTCAGAGGAGCGGGACCCAGATACGCAGTATTTT. It codes for CASSSEERDPDTQYF.

The genes are TRBV13 and TRBJ2-5; 14 nucleotides align to TRBD2. The ends lost 5 bases at V and 1 base at J; junction bases unmatched: 3. The V gene's germline CDR1 is PRHDT and CDR2 FYEKMQ (reference sequence). The CDR3 is made up of 16 amino acids. Here the CDR3 reads CASSRTSGRSQETQYF. CDR3 coding DNA: TGTGCCAGCAGCCGGACTAGCGGGAGGTCCCAAGAGACCCAGTACTTC.

Here the CDR3 reads CASSVGEWGTSAFTDTQYF. The CDR3 coding sequence is TGTGCCAGCAGCGTAGGGGAATGGGGGACTAGCGCGTTCACAGATACGCAGTATTTT. The rearrangement uses TRBV9 and TRBJ2-3; TRBD2 aligns across 10 bases. Germline values: CDR1 SGDLS, CDR2 YYNGEE. J lost 2 bases, V lost 0 bases, and 12 bases had no gene match. The CDR3 length is 19 residues.

The V gene is TRBV5-1, the J gene TRBJ1-1; perhaps TRBD1 as D (5 bases). The V end was cut by 3 bases, the J end by 5 bases, with 20 bases between. The germline CDR1 and CDR2 sequences are SGHRS and YFSETQ. The CDR3 loop spans 16 amino acids. DNA for the CDR3: TGCGCCAGCAGCTCCCTATGGACGGGGGGGGGAACTGAAGCTTTCTTT. Translation gives CASSSLWTGGGTEAFF.

The chain recombines TRBV28 with TRBJ2-6; 8 nucleotides line up with TRBD2. In germline, CDR1 is MDHEN, CDR2 SYDVKM. This CDR3 is built from 19 residues. Losses at the gene ends were 4 bases for V and 2 bases for J; bases not matched to a gene: 13. CDR3 nucleotide sequence: TGTGCCAGCAGTTCGTCCCGGGAGGGCCCCCCAGCTGGGGCCAACGTCCTGACTTTC. Translating gives CASSSSREGPPAGANVLTF. Supplemented by reference TRBV28 and TRBJ2-6, the full variable domain reads DVKVTQSSRYLVKRTGEKVFLECVQDMDHENMFWYRQDPGLGLRLIYFSYDVKMKEKGDIPEGYSVSREKKERFSLILESASTNQTSMYLCASSSSREGPPAGANVLTFGAGSRLTVL.

This chain links TRBV10-2 with TRBJ2-7; no clear D gene. In germline, CDR1 is WSHSY, CDR2 SAAADI. Trimming pared 8 bases from V and 0 bases from J, leaving 11 bases between. This CDR3 is built from 13 residues. The CDR3 coding sequence is TGCGCCAGCGGGCAGGCTGCCTCCTACGAGCAGTACTTC. Amino acids: CASGQAASYEQYF.

The rearrangement uses TRBV7-2 and TRBJ1-5, with 8 bases lining up with TRBD1. The CDR3 is made up of 13 amino acids. CDR1 and CDR2 from the germline V gene are SGHTA and FQGNSA. With V trimmed by 5 bases and J by 5 bases, 2 bases remained unmatched. The DNA of the CDR3 is TGTGCCAGCAGCGAGGACAGGGATCAGCCCCAGCATTTT. Translated, it gives CASSEDRDQPQHF.

This sequence joins TRBV7-9 and TRBJ2-1, with 10 bases that match TRBD2. The CDR3 loop spans 15 amino acids. The ends lost 5 bases at V and 6 bases at J; junction bases unmatched: 7. Germline V gene lookup returns CDR1 SEHNR and CDR2 FQNEAQ (reference sequence). The DNA of the CDR3 is TGTGCCAGCAGCCCACTAGCGGGGATACTCAATGAGCAGTTCTTC. Amino acid sequence: CASSPLAGILNEQFF.

This clone was counted between two and nine times. The gene calls are TRBV21-1 and TRBJ2-7; the DNA was not compared with TRBD2, the D call given in the table. TRBV21-1 is flagged as a pseudogene. This CDR3 has 16 amino acids. CDR3 coding DNA: TGTGCCAGCAGCAAACGGGGCGGGAGTTCTTCCTACGAGCAGTACGTC. Translated, it gives CASSKRGGSSSYEQYV.

The rearrangement uses TRBV28 and TRBJ1-2, with 7 bases fitting TRBD1. With V trimmed by 3 bases and J by 6 bases, 7 bases remained unmatched. Per the germline V gene, CDR1 is MDHEN and CDR2 is SYDVKM. There are 14 residues in the CDR3. CDR3: CASSFTGAGNGYTF. CDR3 sequence (DNA): TGTGCCAGCAGTTTCACAGGGGCGGGGAATGGCTACACCTTC.

V is TRBV7-3 and J is TRBJ1-5, with 7 bases that match TRBD1. Germline V gene data show CDR1 as SGHTA and CDR2 as FQGTGA. This CDR3 is 15 amino acids long. The J segment lost 5 bases and the V segment lost 5 bases, leaving 9 bases of the junction unmatched. The CDR3 coding sequence is TGTGCCAGCAGCCCCACTGGGGACAGTCATCAGCCCCAGCATTTT. This sequence encodes CASSPTGDSHQPQHF.

This clone was seen a handful of times. V is TRBV28 and J is TRBJ2-3, with 9 positions matching TRBD1. Germline V gives CDR1 MDHEN, CDR2 SYDVKM. The CDR3 contains 12 residues. CDR3 DNA sequence: TGTGGGACCCAAGACAGGGGGGATACGCAGTATTTT. Translation: CGTQDRGDTQYF.

The V and J genes are TRBV6-5 and TRBJ1-2; 8 bases fit TRBD1. The germline V gene encodes CDR1 MNHEY and CDR2 SVGAGI. V dropped 2 bases and J dropped 2; count of bases not matched to a gene: 1. The CDR3 spans 14 residues. The DNA of the CDR3 is TGTGCCAGCAGTTACCGGGACAGGAACTATGGCTACACCTTC. Translating gives CASSYRDRNYGYTF.

The V and J genes are TRBV7-2 and TRBJ1-5, with a tentative D call TRBD1 (5 bases). Germline V lookup: CDR1 SGHTA, CDR2 FQGNSA. V lost 5 bases to trimming and J lost 3 bases, with 17 bases between them. The CDR3 runs 16 residues. Here the CDR3 DNA reads TGTGCCAGCAGCCCCCAAGGGGCCCTAGTCAATCAGCCCCAGCATTTT. It is translated as CASSPQGALVNQPQHF.

In its sample, this clone was seen a few times. The V gene is TRBV18, the J gene TRBJ2-1; D perhaps matches TRBD2 (5 bases). Trimming took 2 bases from V and 12 from J, leaving 14 bases between them. Germline loops: CDR1 KGHSH, CDR2 LQKENI. This CDR3 region has 13 residues. As DNA, the CDR3 is TGTGCCAGCTCACCAGACCCGGGGTGGGTGCAGTTCTTC. Translation gives CASSPDPGWVQFF.

This chain joins TRBV2 and TRBJ2-7; 14 positions match TRBD2. Germline assignment: CDR1 SNHLY and CDR2 FYNNEI. After removal of 4 bases from V and 5 bases from J, the junction contained 4 bases not matched to a gene. The CDR3 spans 15 residues. CDR3 region: CASSAGTSGSNEQYF. The CDR3 bases are TGTGCCAGCAGTGCCGGGACTAGCGGGAGCAACGAGCAGTACTTC.

V is TRBV7-3 and J is TRBJ2-1, with a weak D call TRBD2 (5 bases). Trimming removed 5 bases at V and 6 bases at J, with 20 bases between. Per germline, CDR1 SGHTA and CDR2 FQGTGA. CDR3 length equals 16 residues. The DNA of the CDR3 is TGTGCCAGCAGCCGCCAATCGCTCGGCGCGGGCAATGAGCAGTTCTTC. Residues: CASSRQSLGAGNEQFF.

This clone has just one count. The junction differs from germline at one of its ends, possibly a read error. The genes are TRBV4-2 and TRBJ2-5; maybe TRBD2 (5 bases). Germline CDR1 is LGHNA and CDR2 is YNFKEQ. This CDR3 has 15 residues. As DNA, the CDR3 is TGTGCCAGCAGCCAACTCAGCGGTGCTGGGGAGACCCAGCACTTC. Its translation: CASSQLSGAGETQHF.

The V and J genes are TRBV27 and TRBJ2-7; TRBD1 matches 8 bases. CDR1 and CDR2 (germline): MNHEY, SMNVEV (reference sequence). Trimming took 5 bases from V and 2 from J; bases not matched to a gene: 8. The CDR3 runs 15 residues. CDR3 coding DNA: TGTGCCAGCAGTGCCCCCGGGACAGGTACCTACGAGCAGTACTTC. The encoded protein is CASSAPGTGTYEQYF.

V gene TRBV27 combines with J gene TRBJ2-2; 9 positions match TRBD2. Germline lookup yields CDR1 MNHEY and CDR2 SMNVEV (reference sequence). This CDR3 comprises 17 residues. With 8 bases clipped from V and 2 bases from J, the junction kept 12 bases outside the gene matches. The DNA of the CDR3 is TGTGCCAGCGGTACCCCTTGGCGGGAGGGTAACACCGGGGAGCTGTTTTTT. Encoded protein: CASGTPWREGNTGELFF.

J is TRBJ2-5 and V is TRBV7-7, with 7 bases matching TRBD2. V lost 6 bases and J lost 1; bases outside the gene matches: 2. Germline CDR1 reads SSHAT; CDR2 reads FNYEAQ (reference sequence). The CDR3 runs to 13 residues. The CDR3 region is CASSRGVQETQYF. DNA of the CDR3: TGTGCCAGCAGTCGGGGGGTCCAAGAGACCCAGTACTTC.

The chain combines TRBV11-2 with TRBJ2-1; TRBD2 matches 10 bases. CDR3 size: 18 residues. CDR1 SGHAT and CDR2 FQNNGV come from the germline V gene. The ends lost 4 bases at V and 1 base at J; junction bases unmatched: 10. This CDR3 is CASSSIAGGPRSYNEQFF. CDR3 DNA: TGTGCCAGCAGCTCAATAGCGGGAGGCCCGAGGTCCTACAATGAGCAGTTCTTC.

CDR3 coding DNA: TGTGCCAGTAGTTCACCGGGACATAACTCCTACGAGCAGTACTTC. It is translated as CASSSPGHNSYEQYF. The rearrangement joins TRBV19 to TRBJ2-7; a weak D match, TRBD1 (6 bases). CDR1 is LNHDA and CDR2 is SQIVND in the germline V gene (reference sequence). V shed 5 bases and J shed 0 bases, with 14 bases lying between them. This CDR3 is 15 amino acids long.

The rearrangement joins TRBV18 to TRBJ1-2, with 11 bases that match TRBD1. The trim removed 6 bases at V and 8 bases at J, leaving 14 bases unmatched. The CDR3 runs 16 residues. CDR1 is KGHSH, CDR2 LQKENI, per germline. CDR3: CASSDRGRSPALGYTF. CDR3 sequence (DNA): TGTGCCAGCTCGGACAGGGGGCGTTCCCCTGCGTTGGGCTACACCTTC. Based on the CDR3 plus reference TRBV18 and TRBJ1-2, the full variable domain is NAGVMQNPRHLVRRRGQEARLRCSPMKGHSHVYWYRQLPEEGLKFMVYLQKENIIDESGMPKERFSAEFPKEGPSILRIQQVVRGDSAAYFCASSDRGRSPALGYTFGSGTRLTVV.

This clone was counted only a few times. The chain uses TRBV28 and TRBJ2-1, with 13 bases fitting TRBD2. Germline V gene sequence: CDR1 MDHEN, CDR2 SYDVKM. The CDR3 is 16 residues long. Trimming removed 5 bases from V and 3 bases from J; junction bases left unmatched: 4. The CDR3 coding sequence is TGTGCCAGCAGTGGGTGGACTAGCGGGGGCTACAATGAGCAGTTCTTC. This translates into CASSGWTSGGYNEQFF.